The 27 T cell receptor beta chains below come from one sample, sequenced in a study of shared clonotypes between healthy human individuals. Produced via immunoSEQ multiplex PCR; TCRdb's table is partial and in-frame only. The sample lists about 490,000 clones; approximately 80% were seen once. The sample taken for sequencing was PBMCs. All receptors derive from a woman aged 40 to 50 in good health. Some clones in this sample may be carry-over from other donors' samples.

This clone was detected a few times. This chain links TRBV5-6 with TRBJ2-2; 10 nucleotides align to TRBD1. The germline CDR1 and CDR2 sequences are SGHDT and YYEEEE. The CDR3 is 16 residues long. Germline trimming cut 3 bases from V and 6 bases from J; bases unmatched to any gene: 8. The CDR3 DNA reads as TGTGCCAGCAGCTCGGGGACAGGGGATGTCGCCGGGGAGCTGTTTTTT. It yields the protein CASSSGTGDVAGELFF.

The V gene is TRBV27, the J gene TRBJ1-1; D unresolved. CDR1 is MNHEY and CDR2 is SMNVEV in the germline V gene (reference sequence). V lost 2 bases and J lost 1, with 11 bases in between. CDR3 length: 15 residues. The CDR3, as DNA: TGTGCCAGCAGTTTAAGAGTTCCGACGAACACTGAAGCTTTCTTT. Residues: CASSLRVPTNTEAFF.

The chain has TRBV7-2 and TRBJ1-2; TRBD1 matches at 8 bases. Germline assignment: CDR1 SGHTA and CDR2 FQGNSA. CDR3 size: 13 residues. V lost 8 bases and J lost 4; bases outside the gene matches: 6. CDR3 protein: CASRPGQAYGYTF. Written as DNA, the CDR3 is TGTGCCAGCCGACCGGGACAGGCCTATGGCTACACCTTC. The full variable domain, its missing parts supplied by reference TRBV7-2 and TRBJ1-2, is GAGVSQSPSNKVTEKGKDVELRCDPISGHTALYWYRQSLGQGLEFLIYFQGNSAPDKSGLPSDRFSAERTGGSVSTLTIQRTQQEDSAVYLCASRPGQAYGYTFGSGTRLTVV.

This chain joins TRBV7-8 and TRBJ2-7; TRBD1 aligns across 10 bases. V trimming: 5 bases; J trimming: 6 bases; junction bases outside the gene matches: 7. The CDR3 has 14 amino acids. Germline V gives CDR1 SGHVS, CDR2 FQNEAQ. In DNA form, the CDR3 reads TGTGCCAGCAGCCGACAGGGGGCGCCGTTCGAGCAGTACTTC. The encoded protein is CASSRQGAPFEQYF.

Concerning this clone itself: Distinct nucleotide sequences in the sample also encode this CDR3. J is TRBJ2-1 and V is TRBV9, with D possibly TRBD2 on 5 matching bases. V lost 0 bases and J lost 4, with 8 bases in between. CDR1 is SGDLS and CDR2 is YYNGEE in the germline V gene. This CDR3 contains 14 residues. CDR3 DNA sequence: TGTGCCAGCAGCGTAGCCAGCGGATACAATGAGCAGTTCTTC. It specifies CASSVASGYNEQFF.

In DNA, the CDR3 is TGTGCCAGCAGGCCCGACATATCGAACACTGAAGCTTTCTTT. It is translated as CASRPDISNTEAFF. V and J are TRBV5-4 and TRBJ1-1, with D hard to call. The CDR3 is 14 amino acids. In germline, CDR1 is SGHNT, CDR2 YYREEE (reference sequence). Trimming left V 5 bases short and J 1 base short, with 12 bases between.

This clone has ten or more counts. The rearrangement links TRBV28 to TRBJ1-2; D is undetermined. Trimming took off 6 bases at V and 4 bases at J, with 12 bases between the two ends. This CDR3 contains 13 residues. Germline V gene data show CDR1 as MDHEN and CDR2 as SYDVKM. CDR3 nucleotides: TGTGCCAGCAGGCTACATGCGGGCTATGGCTACACCTTC. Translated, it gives CASRLHAGYGYTF.

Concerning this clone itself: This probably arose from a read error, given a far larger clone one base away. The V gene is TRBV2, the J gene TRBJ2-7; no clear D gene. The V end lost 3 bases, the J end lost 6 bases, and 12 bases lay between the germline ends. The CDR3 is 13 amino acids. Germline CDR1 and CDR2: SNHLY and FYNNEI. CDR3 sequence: CASSDRQPCEQYF. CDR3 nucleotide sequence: TGTGCCAGCAGTGATAGGCAACCTTGCGAGCAGTACTTC.

CDR3 sequence reads: CASSLGVGLADNEQFF. CDR3 nucleotides: TGTGCCAGCAGTTTAGGGGTGGGACTAGCTGACAATGAGCAGTTCTTC. The gene calls are TRBV27 and TRBJ2-1; TRBD2 aligns across 9 bases. Trimming removed 2 bases from V and 5 bases from J; junction bases left unmatched: 7. This CDR3 has 16 residues. The germline gives CDR1 MNHEY, CDR2 SMNVEV (reference sequence).

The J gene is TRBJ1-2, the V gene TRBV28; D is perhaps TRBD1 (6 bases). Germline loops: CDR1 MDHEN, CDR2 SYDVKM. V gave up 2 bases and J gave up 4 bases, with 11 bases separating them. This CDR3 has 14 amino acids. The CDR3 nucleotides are TGTGCCAGCAGTTTAGACAGGACAGCCTATGGCTACACCTTC. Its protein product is CASSLDRTAYGYTF.

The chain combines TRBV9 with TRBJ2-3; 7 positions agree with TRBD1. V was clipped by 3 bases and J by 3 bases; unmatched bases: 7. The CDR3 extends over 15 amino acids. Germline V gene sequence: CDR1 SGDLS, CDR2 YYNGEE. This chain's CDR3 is CASSEGQPATDTQYF. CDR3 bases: TGTGCCAGCAGCGAGGGACAGCCGGCTACAGATACGCAGTATTTT.

This chain's CDR3 is CATSPRDRPYEQYF. The CDR3 coding sequence is TGTGCCACCTCTCCCCGGGACCGCCCATACGAGCAGTACTTC. This chain links TRBV11-3 with TRBJ2-7, with D possibly called TRBD1 or TRBD2 (5 bases each). CDR3 length equals 14 residues. Trimming cost V 10 bases and J 4 bases, with 20 bases left between them. The germline V gene has CDR1 SGHNT and CDR2 YENEEA.

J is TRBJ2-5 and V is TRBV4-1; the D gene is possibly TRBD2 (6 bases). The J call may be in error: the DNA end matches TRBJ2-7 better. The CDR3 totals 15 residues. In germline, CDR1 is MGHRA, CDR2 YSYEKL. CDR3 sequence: CASSPMGGVSYEQYF. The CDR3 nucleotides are TGCGCCAGCAGCCCGATGGGCGGGGTTTCCTACGAGCAGTACTTC.

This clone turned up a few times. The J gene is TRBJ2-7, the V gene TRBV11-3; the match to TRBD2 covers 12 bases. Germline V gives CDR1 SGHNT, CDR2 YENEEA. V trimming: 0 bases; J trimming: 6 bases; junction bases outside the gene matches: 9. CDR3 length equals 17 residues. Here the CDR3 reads CASSLDLRLAGVCEQYF. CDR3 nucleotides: TGTGCCAGCAGCTTAGATTTGAGACTAGCGGGAGTCTGCGAGCAGTACTTC.

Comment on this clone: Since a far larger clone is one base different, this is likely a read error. CDR3 residues: CASNPEGAQPQHF. The CDR3 nucleotides are TGTGCCAGCAACCCAGAGGGGGCTCAGCCCCAGCATTTT. The chain has TRBV7-9 and TRBJ1-5; 7 nucleotides line up with TRBD1. CDR1 and CDR2 (germline): SEHNR, FQNEAQ (reference sequence). V was pared by 7 bases and J by 6 bases, with 6 bases of the junction left unmatched. The CDR3 consists of 13 residues.

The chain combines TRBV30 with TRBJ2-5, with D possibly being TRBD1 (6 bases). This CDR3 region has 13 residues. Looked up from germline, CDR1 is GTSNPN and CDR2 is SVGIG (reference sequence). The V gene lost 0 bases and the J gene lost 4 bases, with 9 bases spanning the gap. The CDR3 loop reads CAWSVLQGETQYF. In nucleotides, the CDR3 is TGTGCCTGGAGTGTGTTACAGGGAGAGACCCAGTACTTC.

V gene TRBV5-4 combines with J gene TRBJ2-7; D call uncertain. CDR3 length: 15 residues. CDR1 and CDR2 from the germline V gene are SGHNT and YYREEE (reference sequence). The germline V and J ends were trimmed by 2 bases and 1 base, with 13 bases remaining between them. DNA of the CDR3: TGTGCCAGCAGCTTACACGTAGGGCGTTCCTACGAGCAGTACTTC. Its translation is CASSLHVGRSYEQYF.

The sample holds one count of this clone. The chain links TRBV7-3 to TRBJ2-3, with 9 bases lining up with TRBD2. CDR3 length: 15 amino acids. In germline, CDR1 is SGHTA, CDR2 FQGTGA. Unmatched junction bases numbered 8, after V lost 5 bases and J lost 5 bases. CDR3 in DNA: TGTGCCAGCAGCCGTAGCGGGAGTTGGTTAGATACGCAGTATTTT. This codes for CASSRSGSWLDTQYF.

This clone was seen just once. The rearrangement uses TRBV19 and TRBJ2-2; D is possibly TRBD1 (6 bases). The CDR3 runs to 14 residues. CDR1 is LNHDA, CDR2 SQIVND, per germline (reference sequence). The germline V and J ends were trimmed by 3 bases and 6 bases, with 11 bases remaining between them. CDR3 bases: TGTGCCAGTAGTATCCCGGGGACATCCGGGGAGCTGTTTTTT. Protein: CASSIPGTSGELFF.

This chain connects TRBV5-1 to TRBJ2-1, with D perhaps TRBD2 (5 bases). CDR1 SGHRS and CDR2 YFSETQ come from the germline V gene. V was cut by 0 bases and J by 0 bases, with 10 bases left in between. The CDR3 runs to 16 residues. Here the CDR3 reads CASSLVASGSYNEQFF. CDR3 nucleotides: TGCGCCAGCAGCTTGGTAGCGAGCGGCTCCTACAATGAGCAGTTCTTC. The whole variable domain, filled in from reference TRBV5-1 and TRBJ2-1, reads KAGVTQTPRYLIKTRGQQVTLSCSPISGHRSVSWYQQTPGQGLQFLFEYFSETQRNKGNFPGRFSGRQFSNSRSEMNVSTLELGDSALYLCASSLVASGSYNEQFFGPGTRLTVL.

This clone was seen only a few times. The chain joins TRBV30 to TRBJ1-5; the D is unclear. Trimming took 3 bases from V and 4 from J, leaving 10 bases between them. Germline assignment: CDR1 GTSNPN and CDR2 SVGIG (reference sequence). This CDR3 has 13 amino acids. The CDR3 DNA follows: TGTGCCTGGAGCTTGGGTGAGAATCAGCCCCAGCATTTT. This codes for CAWSLGENQPQHF.

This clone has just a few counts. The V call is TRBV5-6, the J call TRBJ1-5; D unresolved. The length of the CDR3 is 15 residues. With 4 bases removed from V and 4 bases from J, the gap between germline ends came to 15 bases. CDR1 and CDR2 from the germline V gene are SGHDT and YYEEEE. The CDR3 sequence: CASSLTPTLNQPQHF. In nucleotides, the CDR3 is TGTGCCAGCAGCCTGACCCCGACGTTGAATCAGCCCCAGCATTTT.

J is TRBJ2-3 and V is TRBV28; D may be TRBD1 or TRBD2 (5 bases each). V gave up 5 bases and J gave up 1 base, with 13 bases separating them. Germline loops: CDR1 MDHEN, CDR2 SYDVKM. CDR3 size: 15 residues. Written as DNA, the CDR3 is TGTGCCAGCAGTGCCCGAGGGGCTGGCACAGATACGCAGTATTTT. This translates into CASSARGAGTDTQYF. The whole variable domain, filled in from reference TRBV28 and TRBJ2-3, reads DVKVTQSSRYLVKRTGEKVFLECVQDMDHENMFWYRQDPGLGLRLIYFSYDVKMKEKGDIPEGYSVSREKKERFSLILESASTNQTSMYLCASSARGAGTDTQYFGPGTRLTVL.

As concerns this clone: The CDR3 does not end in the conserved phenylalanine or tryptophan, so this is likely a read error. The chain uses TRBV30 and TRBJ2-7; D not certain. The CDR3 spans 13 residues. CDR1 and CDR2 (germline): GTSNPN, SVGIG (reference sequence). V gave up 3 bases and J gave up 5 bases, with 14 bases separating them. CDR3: CAWRGFLSDEQYL. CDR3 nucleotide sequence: TGTGCCTGGAGGGGGTTTCTCAGTGACGAGCAGTACCTC.

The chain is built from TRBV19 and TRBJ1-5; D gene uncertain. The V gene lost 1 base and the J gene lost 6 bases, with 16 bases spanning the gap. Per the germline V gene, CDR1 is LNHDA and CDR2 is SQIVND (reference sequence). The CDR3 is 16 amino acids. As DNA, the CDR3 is TGTGCCAGTAGTATAGCCCTCGGAGGGTTGGGTCAGCCCCAGCATTTT. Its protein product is CASSIALGGLGQPQHF. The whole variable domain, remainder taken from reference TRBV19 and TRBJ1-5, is DGGITQSPKYLFRKEGQNVTLSCEQNLNHDAMYWYRQDPGQGLRLIYYSQIVNDFQKGDIAEGYSVSREKKESFPLTVTSAQKNPTAFYLCASSIALGGLGQPQHFGDGTRLSIL.

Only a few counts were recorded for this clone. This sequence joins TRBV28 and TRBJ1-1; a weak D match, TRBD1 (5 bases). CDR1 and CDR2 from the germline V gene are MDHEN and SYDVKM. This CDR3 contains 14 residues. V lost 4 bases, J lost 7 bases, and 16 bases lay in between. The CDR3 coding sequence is TGTGCCAGCAGTTCCCCACATGTGACAGTTGAAGCTTTCTTT. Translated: CASSSPHVTVEAFF.

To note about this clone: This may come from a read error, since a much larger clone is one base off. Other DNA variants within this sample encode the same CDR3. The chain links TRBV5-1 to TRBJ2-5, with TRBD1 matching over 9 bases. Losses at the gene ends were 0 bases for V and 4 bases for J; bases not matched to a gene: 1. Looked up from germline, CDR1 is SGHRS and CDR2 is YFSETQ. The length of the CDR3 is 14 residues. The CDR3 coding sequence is TGCGCCAGCAGCTTGGGACAGGGGGGAGAGACCCAGTACTTC. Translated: CASSLGQGGETQYF. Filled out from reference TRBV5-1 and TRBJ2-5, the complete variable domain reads KAGVTQTPRYLIKTRGQQVTLSCSPISGHRSVSWYQQTPGQGLQFLFEYFSETQRNKGNFPGRFSGRQFSNSRSEMNVSTLELGDSALYLCASSLGQGGETQYFGPGTRLLVL.